Shown below are 31 T cell receptor beta chains from a single sample sequenced in a study of T cells in Graves' hyperthyroidism and ophthalmopathy (dated by TCRdb to the late 2010s). To prepare the library, multiplex PCR was applied. Instrument on record: Illumina HiSeq 2000. Amplification of TCR beta CDR3 regions was carried out from RNA transcripts. For the first round of RT-PCR on the TCR CDR3, the HTBI primer set was used together with the Qiagen OneStep RT-PCR kit. TCRdb passed the public sequencing reads through fastp at Q25 and MiXCR, retaining productive beta sequences. Each entry is one CDR3 protein sequence, shown with its most common DNA and genes. This sample comprises 450,000 to 650,000 distinct CDR3 sequences, approximately 17% of them detected only once. The ten largest clones capture 15% to 20% of the sample. Input material: blood. Source of these receptors: a woman between 18 and 29 years old with Graves' ophthalmopathy.

This clonotype came up many times. CDR3 in DNA: TGCAGTGCTAGCCAGGCTAGCGGGGGAGGGCTATACAATGAGCAGTTCTTC. Translation gives CSASQASGGGLYNEQFF. This chain joins TRBV20-1 and TRBJ2-1; 10 nucleotides align to TRBD2. V gave up 3 bases and J gave up 4 bases; unmatched junction bases: 12. The length of the CDR3 is 17 residues. CDR1 and CDR2 (germline): DFQATT, SNEGSKA (reference sequence).

This clonotype was seen repeatedly, ten times or more. The chain recombines TRBV3-1 with TRBJ1-5, with D possibly TRBD1 on 5 matching bases. CDR3 size: 14 residues. V was clipped by 0 bases and J by 7 bases, with 10 bases between them. Germline assignment: CDR1 LGHDT and CDR2 YNNKEL (reference sequence). CDR3 bases: TGTGCCAGCAGCCAAGACAGGGTGGGACAGCCCCAGCATTTT. Translating gives CASSQDRVGQPQHF.

This clonotype has a count of ten or more. The genes are TRBV6-1 and TRBJ2-3; D remains ambiguous. Germline lookup yields CDR1 MNHNS and CDR2 SASEGT. The V end lost 5 bases, the J end lost 4 bases, and 16 bases lay between the germline ends. The CDR3 consists of 15 residues. As DNA, the CDR3 is TGTGCCAGCAGTCGCCATGGGAAGGAATCAGATACGCAGTATTTT. This gives the protein CASSRHGKESDTQYF.

This chain uses TRBV19 with TRBJ1-2, with 8 nucleotides matching TRBD1. Losses at the gene ends were 3 bases for V and 4 bases for J; bases not matched to a gene: 4. The CDR3 covers 14 residues. In germline, CDR1 is LNHDA, CDR2 SQIVND (reference sequence). The CDR3 sequence: CASSIGQGGYGYTF. Here the CDR3 DNA reads TGTGCCAGTAGTATCGGACAGGGCGGCTATGGCTACACCTTC.

The V call is TRBV9, the J call TRBJ1-4; possibly TRBD1 for D (5 bases). Trimming pared 3 bases from V and 1 base from J, leaving 7 bases between. There are 14 residues in the CDR3. Looked up from germline, CDR1 is SGDLS and CDR2 is YYNGEE. The CDR3 is CASSGGGTNEKLFF. In DNA, the CDR3 is TGTGCCAGCAGCGGGGGCGGAACTAATGAAAAACTGTTTTTT.

This clonotype was recorded at least ten times. The CDR3 loop reads CASSSTSGRTFEQFF. The CDR3 bases are TGTGCCAGCAGTTCCACTAGCGGGAGGACCTTTGAGCAGTTCTTC. The V call is TRBV6-1, the J call TRBJ2-1; 12 nucleotides align to TRBD2. The CDR3 sequence is 15 residues long. V shed 5 bases and J 9 bases; nucleotides not matched to a gene: 8. Germline assignment: CDR1 MNHNS and CDR2 SASEGT.

This clonotype was observed a handful of times. The chain links TRBV27 to TRBJ1-4; D is uncertain. The CDR3 spans 15 residues. V was trimmed by 5 bases and J by 7 bases, leaving 17 bases between them. Per germline, CDR1 MNHEY and CDR2 SMNVEV (reference sequence). CDR3 amino acids: CASSNPREAGEKLFF. The CDR3 nucleotides read TGTGCCAGCAGTAATCCTAGGGAGGCCGGTGAAAAACTGTTTTTT.

The V call is TRBV14, the J call TRBJ2-3, with no clear D. CDR1 SGHDN and CDR2 FVKESK come from the germline V gene. Trimming pared 2 bases from V and 3 bases from J, leaving 6 bases between. This CDR3 spans 13 amino acids. CDR3 nucleotide sequence: TGTGCCAGCAGCCAAATCTCGACAGATACGCAGTATTTT. Translating gives CASSQISTDTQYF.

This clonotype was detected many times. V is TRBV6-1 and J is TRBJ1-1, with D possibly TRBD1 on 5 matching bases. V lost 5 bases to trimming and J lost 4 bases, with 11 bases between them. The CDR3 runs to 13 residues. Germline V gene data show CDR1 as MNHNS and CDR2 as SASEGT. The CDR3 protein is CASSLQDATEAFF. CDR3 DNA sequence: TGTGCCAGCAGTTTACAGGACGCCACTGAAGCTTTCTTT.

This clonotype has at least ten counts. The chain has TRBV7-8 and TRBJ1-1; no firm D call. Germline V gene lookup returns CDR1 SGHVS and CDR2 FQNEAQ. CDR3 length: 13 residues. V was trimmed by 4 bases and J by 3 bases, leaving 9 bases between them. CDR3 in DNA: TGTGCCAGCAGCTGGGGAAAAGACACTGAAGCTTTCTTT. This gives the protein CASSWGKDTEAFF.

The chain carries TRBV7-8 and TRBJ2-5; 13 bases align to TRBD2. Germline assignment: CDR1 SGHVS and CDR2 FQNEAQ. The V segment lost 4 bases and the J segment 2 bases; nucleotides outside the gene matches: 7. The CDR3 covers 17 residues. In DNA form, the CDR3 reads TGTGCCAGCAGCTCTCCCGGACTAGCGGGAGAACAAGAGACCCAGTACTTC. This gives the protein CASSSPGLAGEQETQYF.

The J gene is TRBJ2-7, the V gene TRBV4-1; 7 nucleotides line up with TRBD1. This CDR3 is built from 17 residues. Germline-derived CDR1 and CDR2 are MGHRA and YSYEKL. Trimming removed 1 base from V and 0 bases from J; junction bases left unmatched: 9. CDR3 protein: CASSQGASGQLSYEQYF. As DNA, the CDR3 is TGCGCCAGCAGCCAAGGGGCCTCGGGACAGCTCTCCTACGAGCAGTACTTC.

This clonotype was detected only a few times. The chain employs TRBV6-5 and TRBJ1-2; D is possibly TRBD1 (6 bases). Germline CDR1 is MNHEY and CDR2 is SVGAGI. V dropped 0 bases and J dropped 4 bases, with 18 bases sitting between them. The CDR3 covers 17 residues. The DNA for the CDR3 is TGTGCCAGCAGTTACTCGGCTCGGGGCAGGGGAGGCTATGGCTACACCTTC. Protein: CASSYSARGRGGYGYTF.

This clonotype has ten or more counts. The CDR3 DNA follows: TGTGCCAGCAGCCAGGCAATAAAATCTAGCACAGATACGCAGTATTTT. Translation: CASSQAIKSSTDTQYF. V is TRBV4-2 and J is TRBJ2-3; D gene ambiguous. CDR1 is LGHNA, CDR2 YNFKEQ, per germline. The V and J ends lost 3 bases and 0 bases respectively, with 13 bases between them. CDR3 length equals 16 residues.

This clonotype was detected ten times or more. The chain joins TRBV11-2 to TRBJ2-5, with no clear D. Per germline, CDR1 SGHAT and CDR2 FQNNGV. The CDR3 totals 13 residues. V was pared by 3 bases and J by 5 bases, with 10 bases between. The CDR3 loop reads CASSLIVAETQYF. The DNA for the CDR3 is TGTGCCAGCAGCTTGATTGTAGCCGAGACCCAGTACTTC.

Many counts were recorded for this clonotype. The rearrangement links TRBV9 to TRBJ1-1, with TRBD1 matching over 7 bases. The CDR3 is made up of 14 amino acids. V lost 0 bases to trimming and J lost 4 bases; unmatched junction nucleotides: 3. Germline V gene data show CDR1 as SGDLS and CDR2 as YYNGEE. The CDR3 sequence: CASSVEPGGTEAFF. In DNA form, the CDR3 reads TGTGCCAGCAGCGTAGAGCCAGGGGGCACTGAAGCTTTCTTT.

This clonotype was seen a handful of times. The chain uses TRBV7-8 and TRBJ1-6; no firm D call. V lost 5 bases to trimming and J lost 8 bases, with 16 bases between them. Looked up from germline, CDR1 is SGHVS and CDR2 is FQNEAQ. This CDR3 comprises 15 residues. The CDR3 bases are TGTGCCAGCAGCCTCGGCGGGGAGCCCTATTCACCCCTCCACTTT. Translation: CASSLGGEPYSPLHF.

Ten or more counts support this clonotype. The rearrangement links TRBV6-1 to TRBJ2-5, with 13 bases that match TRBD2. The CDR3 loop spans 14 amino acids. Germline V gene sequence: CDR1 MNHNS, CDR2 SASEGT. V lost 6 bases to trimming and J lost 5 bases; unmatched junction nucleotides: 3. As DNA, the CDR3 is TGTGCCAGCAGCCCGACTAGCGGGGGGGAGACCCAGTACTTC. Translating it yields CASSPTSGGETQYF.

This clonotype occurred a few times. The chain uses TRBV16 and TRBJ2-7, with D possibly called TRBD1 or TRBD2 (6 bases each). V was shortened by 1 base and J by 7 bases, with 29 bases between the two germline ends. Per the germline V gene, CDR1 is KGHSY and CDR2 is FQNENV. The CDR3 sequence is 19 residues long. The chain's CDR3 is CASSQFSLARGTGAEEQYF. The CDR3 region has the DNA TGTGCCAGCAGCCAATTTTCGCTAGCGAGAGGCACGGGGGCCGAAGAGCAGTACTTC.

This clonotype came up many times. The CDR3 region is CATSRDLDRGSYTF. DNA for the CDR3: TGTGCCACCAGCAGAGATCTCGACAGGGGCAGCTACACCTTC. The chain combines TRBV15 with TRBJ1-2; TRBD1 matches at 8 bases. The V gene end was trimmed by 0 bases and the J gene end by 9 bases; junction bases not matched to a gene: 6. Looked up from germline, CDR1 is LNHNV and CDR2 is YYDKDF (reference sequence). CDR3 size: 14 residues. The variable domain in full, completed from reference TRBV15 and TRBJ1-2, reads DAMVIQNPRYQVTQFGKPVTLSCSQTLNHNVMYWYQQKSSQAPKLLFHYYDKDFNNEADTPDNFQSRRPNTSFCFLDIRSPGLGDTAMYLCATSRDLDRGSYTFGSGTRLTVV.

This clonotype was seen many times. The chain is built from TRBV7-2 and TRBJ1-1; D not certain. This CDR3 has 15 amino acids. The germline gives CDR1 SGHTA, CDR2 FQGNSA. V lost 0 bases, J lost 0 bases, and 8 bases lay in between. CDR3 coding DNA: TGTGCCAGCAGCTTAGCTGGTCACTTGAACACTGAAGCTTTCTTT. It codes for CASSLAGHLNTEAFF.

The chain combines TRBV29-1 with TRBJ1-2; weak D call: TRBD1 (5 bases). The germline CDR1 and CDR2 sequences are SQVTM and ANQGSEA. Trimming removed 5 bases from V and 1 base from J, with 11 bases in between. CDR3 length equals 13 residues. CDR3 amino acids: CSVRGRGNYGYTF. CDR3 DNA sequence: TGCAGCGTTAGGGGACGGGGTAACTATGGCTACACCTTC.

V is TRBV9 and J is TRBJ2-3; no reliable D call. The CDR3 has 14 residues. Germline values: CDR1 SGDLS, CDR2 YYNGEE. V was cut by 0 bases and J by 1 base, with 6 bases left in between. The CDR3 sequence is CASSVGFGTDTQYF. For the CDR3, the DNA is TGTGCCAGCAGCGTAGGTTTTGGCACAGATACGCAGTATTTT.

Many counts were recorded for this clonotype. This chain links TRBV27 with TRBJ2-1, with D perhaps assigned TRBD1 or TRBD2 (6 bases each). Germline values: CDR1 MNHEY, CDR2 SMNVEV (reference sequence). The CDR3 runs to 18 residues. V was shortened by 4 bases and J by 4 bases, with 23 bases between the two germline ends. CDR3 sequence (DNA): TGTGCCAGCAGTTCCCTCTCTATGGAGGGGGGAAAATACAATGAGCAGTTCTTC. Protein sequence: CASSSLSMEGGKYNEQFF.

This clonotype was seen only a few times. The rearrangement joins TRBV5-6 to TRBJ1-1, with unresolved D. V was clipped by 6 bases and J by 7 bases, with 10 bases between them. Germline CDR1 and CDR2: SGHDT and YYEEEE. The length of the CDR3 is 11 residues. The DNA of the CDR3 is TGTGCCAGCACACACCTAGGTGAAGCTTTCTTT. Its protein is CASTHLGEAFF. Full variable domain (remainder filled in from reference TRBV5-6 and TRBJ1-1): DAGVTQSPTHLIKTRGQQVTLRCSPKSGHDTVSWYQQALGQGPQFIFQYYEEEERQRGNFPDRFSGHQFPNYSSELNVNALLLGDSALYLCASTHLGEAFFGQGTRLTVV.

This clonotype appeared a few times. The V call is TRBV18, the J call TRBJ1-2; D remains unclear. Germline CDR1 is KGHSH and CDR2 is LQKENI. The CDR3 runs to 16 residues. The V end was cut by 3 bases, the J end by 5 bases, with 19 bases between. CDR3 nucleotide sequence: TGTGCCAGCTCACCGGAAACGGCAGTTTCCTCTTATGGCTACACCTTC. Translation gives CASSPETAVSSYGYTF.

In its sample, this clonotype was seen many times. The chain uses TRBV27 and TRBJ2-3; D remains unclear. The V gene's germline CDR1 is MNHEY and CDR2 SMNVEV (reference sequence). The CDR3 is made up of 12 amino acids. V gave up 7 bases and J gave up 0 bases, with 5 bases separating them. CDR3 coding DNA: TGTGCCAGCACCTCTAGCACAGATACGCAGTATTTT. This codes for CASTSSTDTQYF.

V and J are TRBV7-9 and TRBJ2-3; 10 bases map to TRBD2. The CDR3 extends over 17 amino acids. V trimming: 2 bases; J trimming: 1 base; junction bases outside the gene matches: 6. Per germline, CDR1 SEHNR and CDR2 FQNEAQ (reference sequence). This CDR3 reads CASSLRRLAGRTDTQYF. The DNA of the CDR3 is TGTGCCAGCAGCTTAAGGAGACTAGCGGGCCGCACAGATACGCAGTATTTT.

This clonotype was observed at least ten times. The V gene is TRBV7-2, the J gene TRBJ2-4; weak D call: TRBD2 (5 bases). Germline values: CDR1 SGHTA, CDR2 FQGNSA. V lost 3 bases and J lost 5, with 11 bases in between. The CDR3 has 14 residues. The CDR3 DNA follows: TGTGCCAGCAGCTTGGATCGGGGTCAAAACATTCAGTACTTC. Translated: CASSLDRGQNIQYF.

This clonotype has more than one count but fewer than ten. The chain couples TRBV9 to TRBJ1-2, with unresolved D. CDR1 SGDLS and CDR2 YYNGEE come from the germline V gene. V was trimmed by 0 bases and J by 1 base, leaving 13 bases between them. The CDR3 sequence is 16 residues long. DNA of the CDR3: TGTGCCAGCAGCGTAGAATTGGGTGCTTTTAACTATGGCTACACCTTC. Translated: CASSVELGAFNYGYTF.

This clonotype was observed a single time. V gene TRBV19 combines with J gene TRBJ1-6; TRBD1 matches at 9 bases. The CDR3 totals 14 residues. V shed 7 bases and J 4 bases; nucleotides not matched to a gene: 2. Germline CDR1 and CDR2: LNHDA and SQIVND (reference sequence). The CDR3 spells CASMGQGYNSPLHF. The CDR3 bases are TGTGCCAGTATGGGACAGGGTTATAATTCACCCCTCCACTTT. Looking up the rest from reference TRBV19 and TRBJ1-6 gives the full variable domain: DGGITQSPKYLFRKEGQNVTLSCEQNLNHDAMYWYRQDPGQGLRLIYYSQIVNDFQKGDIAEGYSVSREKKESFPLTVTSAQKNPTAFYLCASMGQGYNSPLHFGNGTRLTVT.